The 4 T cell receptor beta chains below all came from one sample that was sequenced in a study of blood T cell repertoires in COVID-19. TCRdb's copy holds only in-frame clones and misses some; the assay was immunoSEQ multiplex PCR. This table holds about 87,000 clones, roughly 86% found once. The sequenced material came from peripheral blood. These receptors were collected from a man between 35 and 55 years old with acute or convalescent COVID-19.

The chain combines TRBV5-1 with TRBJ1-2; tentative D call: TRBD1 (6 bases). Germline-derived CDR1 and CDR2 are SGHRS and YFSETQ. V lost 4 bases and J 6 bases, leaving 13 bases between the germline ends. CDR3 length equals 13 residues. CDR3 region: CASSGDNGHGYTF. CDR3 in DNA: TGCGCCAGCAGCGGGGACAACGGGCATGGCTACACCTTC. The entire variable domain, with the rest obtained from reference TRBV5-1 and TRBJ1-2, is as follows: KAGVTQTPRYLIKTRGQQVTLSCSPISGHRSVSWYQQTPGQGLQFLFEYFSETQRNKGNFPGRFSGRQFSNSRSEMNVSTLELGDSALYLCASSGDNGHGYTFGSGTRLTVV.

This clone showed up just once. The chain carries TRBV7-3 and TRBJ1-6; 9 positions match TRBD1. The V gene's germline CDR1 is SGHTA and CDR2 FQGTGA. Trimming cost V 5 bases and J 7 bases; bases outside gene matches: 6. The CDR3 runs 15 residues. CDR3 sequence: CASSLAGTGNSPLHF. CDR3 DNA sequence: TGTGCCAGCAGCCTCGCCGGGACAGGGAATTCACCCCTCCACTTT.

There are a few counts of this clone. V gene TRBV3-1 (or the pseudogene TRBV3-2) combines with J gene TRBJ1-5; the D gene is possibly TRBD1 (5 bases). Trimming left V 4 bases short and J 6 bases short, with 16 bases between. Germline CDR1 LGHDT, CDR2 YNNKEL (reference sequence). The CDR3 length is 15 residues. The CDR3 sequence is CASSPRRGESQPQHF. The CDR3, as DNA: TGTGCCAGCAGCCCCCGACGGGGGGAAAGTCAGCCCCAGCATTTT.

This chain connects TRBV19 to TRBJ1-1; 7 positions match TRBD1. The CDR3 has 14 residues. V was pared by 3 bases and J by 3 bases, with 4 bases of the junction left unmatched. Germline V gives CDR1 LNHDA, CDR2 SQIVND (reference sequence). As DNA, the CDR3 is TGTGCCAGTAGTATTTCAGGGGGAGACACTGAAGCTTTCTTT. The encoded protein is CASSISGGDTEAFF.